This T cell receptor (beta chain) appears in the sequencing data of a study of human T cells and chemical hapten exposure. CDR1 and CDR2 (germline): SGHRS, YFSETQ. The CDR3 sequence is 19 residues long. Points on this clonotype: A much larger clone is a single base away; this may be a read error.

Indicated time point: pre-sensitization, week 0. Treatment meaning: therapeutic diphenylcyclopropenone sensitization with weekly scalp DPC. TCRdb reanalysed the RACE reads using MiXCR and keeps one entry per CDR3 protein. The data contain more than 80,000 distinct CDR3 sequences, 12% of them singletons. The TCR was taken from a woman aged 50 to 65 with alopecia areata. Some clones in this sample may be carry-over from other donors' samples. The rearrangement links TRBV5-1 to TRBJ2-6, with D perhaps matching TRBD1 or TRBD2 (5 bases each). This specimen was whole blood, taken in connection with sensitization to the hapten diphenylcyclopropenone (DPC). The CDR3: CASSPWTGKTRSGAYVLTF. For the CDR3, the DNA is TGCGCCAGCAGCCCCTGGACGGGGAAAACTAGATCTGGGGCCTACGTCCTGACTTTC.